This T cell receptor (beta chain) was captured by sequencing in a study of T cell repertoires in cytomegalovirus infection. Study context: Both a matching HLA type and CMV infection were indicated by public TCR beta signatures.

V shed 1 base and J shed 3 bases, with 7 bases lying between them. The CDR3 extends over 14 amino acids. Study observations and caveats: Clonotype analysis showed dominance of the ex vivo response by HLA-C-restricted CMV-specific TCR beta clonotypes.

This clonotype occurred many times. Its antigen is undetermined. TCRdb re-called the reads with MiXCR, one entry per CDR3 protein. The data hold some 920,000 distinct CDR3 sequences, with approximately 33% observed a single time. The sample was cultured CD8+ T cells from PBMCs, taken from culture after CMV antigen stimulation. This sequence joins TRBV12-3 or TRBV12-4 and TRBJ1-5; weak D call: TRBD1 (5 bases). This clonotype was obtained from a human donor in good health (CMV status not recorded). Some clones in this sample may be carry-over from other donors' samples. This CDR3 is CASSLDRFNQPQHF. The CDR3 DNA sequence: TGTGCCAGCAGTTTAGACAGGTTCAATCAGCCCCAGCATTTT.